The 5 T cell receptor beta chains below were found in one sample sequenced in a study of shared clonotypes between healthy human individuals. Data came from immunoSEQ multiplex PCR; TCRdb stores just in-frame clones and leaves some out. The repertoire holds about 1.5 million clones, about 96% seen once, with over 1% in the top ten. Source material: naive CD4+ T cells sorted from blood. This sample's subset: CD45RA+ positively selected. These receptor sequences come from a man younger than 45 in good health.

J is TRBJ1-1 and V is TRBV6-5, with TRBD1 as a possible D gene (5 bases). Germline V CDR1 and CDR2: MNHEY, SVGAGI. CDR3 length: 15 amino acids. V was pared by 0 bases and J by 6 bases, with 14 bases between. CDR3 in DNA: TGTGCCAGCAGTTACTCGATGGGGGGGGGTGCTGAAGCTTTCTTT. This translates into CASSYSMGGGAEAFF.

The chain couples TRBV2 to TRBJ2-7; 8 nucleotides line up with TRBD1. V lost 6 bases and J lost 5; bases outside the gene matches: 3. The CDR3 is 12 residues long. Germline lookup yields CDR1 SNHLY and CDR2 FYNNEI. The CDR3 is CASRDRGHEQYF. The CDR3 DNA sequence: TGTGCCAGCAGAGACAGGGGCCACGAGCAGTACTTC.

The chain combines TRBV5-4 with TRBJ2-7, with 7 bases that match TRBD1. The CDR3 consists of 16 residues. Trimming at V came to 4 bases and at J to 2 bases, leaving 12 bases not matched to a gene. Germline V lookup: CDR1 SGHNT, CDR2 YYREEE (reference sequence). The CDR3: CASSPEGAGRTYEQYF. CDR3 nucleotide sequence: TGTGCCAGCAGCCCTGAGGGGGCGGGCCGTACCTACGAGCAGTACTTC. The full variable domain, completed using reference TRBV5-4 and TRBJ2-7, is ETGVTQSPTHLIKTRGQQVTLRCSSQSGHNTVSWYQQALGQGPQFIFQYYREEENGRGNFPPRFSGLQFPNYSSELNVNALELDDSALYLCASSPEGAGRTYEQYFGPGTRLTVT.

As to this clone: Lacking the conserved final phenylalanine or tryptophan, this CDR3 likely reflects a read error. The DNA is omitted, as the CDR3 cannot be located on it reliably, and the CDR3 follows TCRdb's listing. V is TRBV28 and J is TRBJ1-5; the DNA was not compared with TRBD1, the D call given in the table. CDR1 MDHEN and CDR2 SYDVKM come from the germline V gene. The CDR3 comprises 11 residues, both ends counted. The CDR3 sequence: CASSFRDTSHI.

This rearrangement joins TRBV11-2 to TRBJ2-7; the match to TRBD2 covers 8 bases. Germline trimming cut 8 bases from V and 0 bases from J; bases unmatched to any gene: 9. The CDR3 consists of 15 residues. Germline CDR1 SGHAT, CDR2 FQNNGV. The CDR3 DNA reads as TGTGCCAGCCAGCGGGAGATGGGGAGCTCCTACGAGCAGTACTTC. Amino acid sequence: CASQREMGSSYEQYF.